Listed below are T cell receptor beta chains from one sample, sequenced in a study of control samples from healthy donors and cancer patients. Here immunoSEQ multiplex PCR was the method, and the copy in TCRdb shows in-frame clones only, minus some. The profile shows some 120,000 clones, more than 80% of them singletons. The source material was blood. The receptor source for this set is a man over 45 in good health. The CDR3 runs from the conserved cysteine through the conserved F or W. The order of the fields is CDR3 protein, CDR3 DNA, D gene, V gene, J gene, clone size. The D gene is left open where the match is weak. Rows give clone size only sometimes, using once, few, many, or a class for an expanded clone.

CASSQDQSRVWGYTF	TGCGCCAGCAGCCAAGATCAGTCCAGGGTTTGGGGCTACACCTTC	NA	TRBV4-1	TRBJ1-2	NA
CASPGQGVSGYTF	TGTGCCAGCCCGGGACAGGGGGTGTCGGGCTACACCTTC	TRBD1	TRBV6-5	TRBJ1-2	NA
CATSAGGPAKNIQYF	TGTGCCACCAGCGCGGGGGGCCCTGCCAAAAACATTCAGTACTTC	TRBD2	TRBV15	TRBJ2-4	NA
CASSLAPQGAYTF	TGTGCCAGCAGCTTAGCCCCACAGGGAGCCTACACCTTC	NA	TRBV11-2	TRBJ1-2	NA
CASSPSGQETQYF	TGTGCCAGCAGTCCTAGCGGGCAAGAGACCCAGTACTTC	TRBD2	TRBV6-4	TRBJ2-5	once
CATSDLGGGYTF	TGTGCCACCAGTGATTTGGGAGGTGGCTACACCTTC	NA	TRBV24-1	TRBJ1-2	NA
CASSQELRGQDTQYF	TGTGCCAGCAGCCAAGAGTTGAGAGGCCAAGATACGCAGTATTTT	NA	TRBV3-1/TRBV3-2	TRBJ2-3	NA
CASSLDGTHGYPLHF	TGTGCCAGCAGCTTGGACGGGACGCACGGATACCCCCTCCACTTT	NA	TRBV11-2	TRBJ1-6	NA
CASSFSSGVSYNEQFF	TGTGCCAGCAGCTTCAGTAGCGGGGTGTCCTACAATGAGCAGTTCTTC	TRBD2	TRBV9	TRBJ2-1	NA
CASSLGSGKAYGYTF	TGTGCCAGCAGTTTAGGGTCAGGGAAAGCCTATGGCTACACCTTC	NA	TRBV27	TRBJ1-2	NA
CATVAALNTEAFF	TGTGCCACCGTGGCCGCCCTTAACACTGAAGCTTTCTTT	NA	TRBV27	TRBJ1-1	NA
CASSPDRGRYTEAFF	TGTGCCAGCAGCCCGGACAGGGGGCGGTACACTGAAGCTTTCTTT	TRBD1	TRBV7-2	TRBJ1-1	few
CASSATGGEQYF	TGTGCCAGCAGCGCCACAGGGGGCGAGCAGTACTTC	TRBD1	TRBV7-9	TRBJ2-7	few
CASSYSSDWVRNEQFF	TGTGCCAGCAGTTACTCCAGCGATTGGGTAAGAAATGAGCAGTTCTTC	NA	TRBV6-5	TRBJ2-1	few
CASSGAGTGGGQETQYF	TGTGCCAGCAGCGGCGCCGGGACAGGGGGTGGCCAAGAGACCCAGTACTTC	TRBD1	TRBV13	TRBJ2-5	NA
CASSRFGHMNTEAFF	TGTGCCAGCAGCCGATTTGGACACATGAACACTGAAGCTTTCTTT	NA	TRBV5-5	TRBJ1-1	NA
CASSQGWAGGKETQYF	TGTGCCAGCAGCCAGGGCTGGGCAGGGGGCAAAGAGACCCAGTACTTC	TRBD1	TRBV11-2	TRBJ2-5	NA
CASSATTARTGELFF	TGTGCCAGCAGCGCCACGACAGCGCGCACCGGGGAGCTGTTTTTT	NA	TRBV9	TRBJ2-2	NA
CASSLTTSGGASQFF	TGCGCCAGCAGCTTGACAACTAGCGGGGGGGCCAGTCAGTTCTTC	TRBD2	TRBV5-1	TRBJ2-1	few
CASSTEGQKNTEAFF	TGTGCCAGCAGCACTGAGGGGCAGAAGAACACTGAAGCTTTCTTT	NA	TRBV2	TRBJ1-1	once
CASSLEWGIQETQYF	TGTGCCAGCAGCTTAGAATGGGGGATCCAAGAGACCCAGTACTTC	NA	TRBV7-6	TRBJ2-5	NA
CASSEAEGLRQPQHF	TGTGCCAGCAGTGAAGCGGAAGGGCTTCGCCAGCCCCAGCATTTT	NA	TRBV2	TRBJ1-5	NA
CASSPYWDSGNTIYF	TGTGCCAGTAGCCCCTACTGGGACTCTGGAAACACCATATATTTT	NA	TRBV19	TRBJ1-3	NA
CASSIRDRTEAFF	TGTGCCAGTAGTATCAGGGATCGGACTGAAGCTTTCTTT	NA	TRBV19	TRBJ1-1	NA
CASGLPGQNTEAFF	TGTGCTAGTGGTTTGCCGGGACAGAACACTGAAGCTTTCTTT	NA	TRBV12-5	TRBJ1-1	NA
CASSYSEGSGTEAFF	TGTGCCAGCAGTTACTCGGAGGGGTCGGGCACTGAAGCTTTCTTT	NA	TRBV6-5	TRBJ1-1	NA
CSVDPPSQWGTQYF	TGCAGCGTTGACCCTCCGTCCCAGTGGGGGACCCAGTACTTC	NA	TRBV29-1	TRBJ2-5	few
CASSYSQRAAYNEQFF	TGTGCCAGCAGTTACTCCCAGCGGGCCGCCTACAATGAGCAGTTCTTC	NA	TRBV6-5	TRBJ2-1	NA
CASSERGSTDTQYF	TGTGCCAGCAGTGAGCGGGGAAGCACAGATACGCAGTATTTT	TRBD2	TRBV28	TRBJ2-3	NA
CASKDRANGGYTF	TGTGCCAGCAAGGACAGGGCCAATGGCGGCTACACCTTC	TRBD1	TRBV25-1	TRBJ1-2	NA
CASRGIPWEGEQYF	TGCGCCAGCCGGGGGATACCTTGGGAAGGCGAGCAGTACTTC	NA	TRBV5-1	TRBJ2-7	NA
CASSPSSGTDQDYTF	TGCGCCAGCAGCCCTTCGTCCGGGACGGACCAGGACTACACCTTC	NA	TRBV4-1	TRBJ1-2	NA
CASSQVQGHGYTF	TGTGCCAGCAGCCAAGTACAAGGGCATGGCTACACCTTC	NA	TRBV3-1/TRBV3-2	TRBJ1-2	NA
CASSYDRDGFGYTF	TGTGCCAGCAGTTACGACCGGGACGGCTTTGGCTACACCTTC	NA	TRBV6-5	TRBJ1-2	NA
CASSLDLGGETQYF	TGTGCCAGCAGCTTAGATCTAGGGGGAGAGACCCAGTACTTC	NA	TRBV7-6	TRBJ2-5	NA
CASSLRQGWGNEQFF	TGTGCCAGCAGCTTACGTCAGGGATGGGGCAATGAGCAGTTCTTC	NA	TRBV7-2	TRBJ2-1	NA
CASSLDRGTYEQYF	TGTGCCAGCAGCTTGGACAGGGGGACCTACGAGCAGTACTTC	TRBD1	TRBV7-9	TRBJ2-7	NA
CASSLAGARGQYF	TGTGCCAGCAGTTTAGCGGGGGCGCGGGGGCAGTACTTC	NA	TRBV12-3/TRBV12-4	TRBJ2-7	NA
CSGGQDSYEQYF	TGCAGCGGGGGGCAGGACAGCTACGAGCAGTACTTC	NA	TRBV29-1	TRBJ2-7	NA
CAISEEGPPRGAFF	TGTGCCATCAGTGAAGAGGGACCCCCTAGGGGAGCTTTCTTT	NA	TRBV10-3	TRBJ1-1	NA
CASSQEVQTGNYGYTF	TGCGCCAGCAGCCAAGAGGTGCAGACGGGGAACTATGGCTACACCTTC	NA	TRBV4-3	TRBJ1-2	NA
CASSSGTGDVYGYTF	TGTGCCAGCAGTTCCGGGACAGGGGACGTCTATGGCTACACCTTC	TRBD1	TRBV28	TRBJ1-2	NA